Listed below are T cell receptor beta chains from one sample, sequenced in a study of blood T cell repertoires in COVID-19. Some clones are missing from TCRdb's copy, which holds only in-frame ones; the method was immunoSEQ multiplex PCR. The data show about 100,000 clones, over 65% seen once. The sequencing sample was made of peripheral blood. These receptors all come from a human donor in a cohort sampled during active COVID-19. Both conserved end residues are part of each CDR3. The order of the fields is CDR3 protein, CDR3 DNA, V gene, clone size, J gene, D gene. D genes are given only for firm matches. Clone size is stated in some rows and not others, as once, few, many or a class when expanded.

CASSQGEGLGNTIYF | TGTGCCAGCAGCCAAGGGGAGGGGCTAGGAAACACCATATATTTT | TRBV3-1/TRBV3-2 | - | TRBJ1-3 | -
CASSYTSEAFF | TGTGCCAGCAGTTACACCTCTGAAGCTTTCTTT | TRBV2 | few | TRBJ1-1 | -
CASSYPSSGGHSGANVLTF | TGTGCCAGCAGTTATCCCTCGTCAGGGGGGCACTCTGGGGCCAACGTCCTGACTTTC | TRBV6-2/TRBV6-3 | - | TRBJ2-6 | -
CASSSEGNSPLHF | TGTGCCAGCAGTTCAGAGGGCAATTCACCCCTCCACTTT | TRBV2 | - | TRBJ1-6 | -
CASSLNSGGAYEQFF | TGTGCCAGCAGCTTAAATAGCGGGGGGGCATATGAGCAGTTCTTC | TRBV7-2 | - | TRBJ2-1 | TRBD2
CASSAGQTYNEQFF | TGTGCCAGCAGCGCCGGACAGACCTACAATGAGCAGTTCTTC | TRBV7-2 | - | TRBJ2-1 | -
CASGTRGSTDTQYF | TGTGCCAGCGGTACCCGGGGAAGCACAGATACGCAGTATTTT | TRBV9 | - | TRBJ2-3 | -
CASSQARGIGNTIYF | TGTGCCAGCAGCCAAGCTCGAGGGATTGGAAACACCATATATTTT | TRBV3-1/TRBV3-2 | - | TRBJ1-3 | -
CASSSGLAGGPYEQYF | TGTGCCAGCAGCTCCGGACTAGCGGGAGGGCCTTACGAGCAGTACTTC | TRBV7-9 | once | TRBJ2-7 | TRBD2
CATSRDGGRGASNEQFF | TGTGCCACCAGCAGAGATGGGGGGCGGGGGGCCTCCAATGAGCAGTTCTTC | TRBV15 | - | TRBJ2-1 | TRBD2
CASSPEPGFVYEQYF | TGTGCCAGCAGCCCAGAGCCAGGGTTTGTCTACGAGCAGTACTTC | TRBV9 | few | TRBJ2-7 | -
CSVLDSGGYTF | TGCAGCGTACTGGACTCCGGAGGCTACACCTTC | TRBV29-1 | - | TRBJ1-2 | -
CASSLATYEQYF | TGTGCCAGCAGCTTGGCCACCTACGAGCAGTACTTC | TRBV7-2 | few | TRBJ2-7 | -
CASRGLNSGNTIYF | TGTGCCAGCCGGGGACTGAACTCTGGAAACACCATATATTTT | TRBV13 | - | TRBJ1-3 | -
CASSLVADYNEQFF | TGTGCCAGCAGCTTGGTAGCGGATTACAATGAGCAGTTCTTC | TRBV5-4 | - | TRBJ2-1 | -
CASSLAGGSISTDTQYF | TGTGCCAGCAGCTTAGCGGGGGGTTCTATCAGCACAGATACGCAGTATTTT | TRBV7-8 | - | TRBJ2-3 | -